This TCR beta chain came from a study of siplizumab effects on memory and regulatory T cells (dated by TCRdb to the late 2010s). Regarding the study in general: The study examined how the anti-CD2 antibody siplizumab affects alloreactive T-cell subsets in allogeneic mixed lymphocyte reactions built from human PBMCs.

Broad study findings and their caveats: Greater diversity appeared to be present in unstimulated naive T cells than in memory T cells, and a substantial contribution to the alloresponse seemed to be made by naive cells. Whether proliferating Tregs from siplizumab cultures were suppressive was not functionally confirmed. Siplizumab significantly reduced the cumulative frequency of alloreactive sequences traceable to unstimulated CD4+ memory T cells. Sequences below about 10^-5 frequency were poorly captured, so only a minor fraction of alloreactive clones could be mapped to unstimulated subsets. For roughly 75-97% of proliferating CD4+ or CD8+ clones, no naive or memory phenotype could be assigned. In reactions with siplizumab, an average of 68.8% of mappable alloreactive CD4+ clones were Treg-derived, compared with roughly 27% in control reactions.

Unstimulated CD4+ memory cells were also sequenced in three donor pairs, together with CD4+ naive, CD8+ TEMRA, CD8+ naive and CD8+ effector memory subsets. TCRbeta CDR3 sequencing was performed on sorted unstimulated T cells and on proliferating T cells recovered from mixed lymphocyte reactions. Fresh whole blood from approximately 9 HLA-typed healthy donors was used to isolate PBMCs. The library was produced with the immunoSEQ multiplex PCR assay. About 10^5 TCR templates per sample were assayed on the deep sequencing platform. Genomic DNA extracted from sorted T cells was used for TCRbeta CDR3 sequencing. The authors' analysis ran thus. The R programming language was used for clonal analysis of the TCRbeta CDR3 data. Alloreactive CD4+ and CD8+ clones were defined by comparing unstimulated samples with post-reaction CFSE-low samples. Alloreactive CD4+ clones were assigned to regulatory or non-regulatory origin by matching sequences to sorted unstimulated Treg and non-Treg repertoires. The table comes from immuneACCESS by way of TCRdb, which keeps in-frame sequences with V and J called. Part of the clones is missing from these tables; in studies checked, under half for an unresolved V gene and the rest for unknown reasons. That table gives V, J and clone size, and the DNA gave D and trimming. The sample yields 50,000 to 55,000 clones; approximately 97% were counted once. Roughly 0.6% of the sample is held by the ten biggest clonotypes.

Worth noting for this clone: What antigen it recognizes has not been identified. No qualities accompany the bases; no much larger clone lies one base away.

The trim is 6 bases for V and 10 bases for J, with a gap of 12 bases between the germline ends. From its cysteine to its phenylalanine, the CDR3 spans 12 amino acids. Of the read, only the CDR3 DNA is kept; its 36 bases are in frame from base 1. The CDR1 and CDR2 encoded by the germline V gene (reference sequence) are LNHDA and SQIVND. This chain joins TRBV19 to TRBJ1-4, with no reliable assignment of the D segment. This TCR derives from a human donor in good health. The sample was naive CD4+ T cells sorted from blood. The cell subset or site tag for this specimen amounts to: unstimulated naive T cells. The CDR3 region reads CASRQSNRKLFF. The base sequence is TGTGCCAGTAGGCAGAGTAACCGAAAACTGTTTTTT.